This TCR beta chain was obtained from a study of Graves' ophthalmopathy and Graves' hyperthyroidism. Study-level information: Stable hyperthyroidism meant no progression to ophthalmopathy within 18 months of follow-up.

This clonotype has a count of ten or more. TCR beta CDR3 amplification used RNA transcripts. Second-round multiplex PCR came after first-round RT-PCR with HTBI primers. TCRdb called the multiplex PCR reads again in MiXCR, with one record for every CDR3 protein. Here the sample spans 1 million to 1.3 million distinct CDR3 sequences, about two fifths being singletons. The ends lost 9 bases at V and 6 bases at J; junction bases unmatched: 11. In germline, CDR1 is LNHDA, CDR2 SQIVND (reference sequence). The CDR3 runs to 16 residues. The specimen sequenced was peripheral blood or thyroid tissue (not recorded which). The rearrangement joins TRBV19 to TRBJ1-4; 12 nucleotides match TRBD1. The origin of this receptor is an adult man with Graves' hyperthyroidism. The CDR3 is CARPILGTGGDEKLFF. The CDR3 nucleotides are TGTGCCAGACCAATCCTCGGGACAGGGGGCGATGAAAAACTGTTTTTT.